A selection of T cell receptor beta chains follows, all from one sample in a study of long-term antiretroviral therapy in people with HIV. Here immunoSEQ multiplex PCR was the method, and the copy in TCRdb shows in-frame clones only, minus some. The top ten clones hold 5.6% of a sample with 20,000 to 25,000 clones, about 79% of them seen once. Material: unsorted PBMCs, obtained 0.7 years before starting antiretroviral therapy. These receptors were taken from a man aged 25 to 40 with HIV. Both conserved end residues are part of each CDR3. D genes are given only for firm matches. The listing skips clone size in some rows; elsewhere it reads once, few, many or a size class.

D gene,clone size,J gene,V gene,CDR3 protein,CDR3 DNA
NA,NA,TRBJ2-5,TRBV11-2,CASSLSLPQETQYF,TGTGCCAGCAGCTTATCTCTCCCACAAGAGACCCAGTACTTC
NA,NA,TRBJ2-3,TRBV19,CASSIFQGASTDTQYF,TGTGCCAGTAGTATTTTCCAGGGAGCGAGCACAGATACGCAGTATTTT
TRBD1,NA,TRBJ1-1,TRBV7-9,CASSLGDREETEAFF,TGTGCCAGCAGCTTAGGTGACAGGGAAGAGACTGAAGCTTTCTTT
NA,NA,TRBJ2-2,TRBV11-2,CASSLGAPGELFF,TGTGCCAGCAGCCTCGGCGCCCCCGGGGAGCTGTTTTTT
NA,NA,TRBJ2-6,TRBV6-1,CASSEGNSGANVLTF,TGTGCCAGCAGTGAAGGAAACTCTGGGGCCAACGTCCTGACTTTC
NA,NA,TRBJ2-7,TRBV6-5,CASSYSSSPSEQYF,TGTGCCAGCAGTTACTCGAGCAGCCCCAGCGAGCAGTACTTC
NA,NA,TRBJ2-7,TRBV27,CASSLPSGAHPYEQYF,TGTGCCAGCAGCCTACCCTCGGGAGCTCACCCCTACGAGCAGTACTTC
TRBD1,NA,TRBJ2-2,TRBV5-4,CASRPGQGTGELFF,TGTGCCAGCAGGCCGGGACAGGGGACCGGGGAGCTGTTTTTT
TRBD1,few,TRBJ2-7,TRBV19,CASSKGGVFEQYF,TGTGCCAGTAGTAAAGGGGGCGTCTTCGAGCAGTACTTC
NA,NA,TRBJ2-1,TRBV19,CASSIGALSYNEQFF,TGTGCCAGTAGTATCGGGGCTCTGTCCTACAATGAGCAGTTCTTC
TRBD1,NA,TRBJ1-5,TRBV28,CASTQGAGDQPQHF,TGTGCCAGCACGCAGGGGGCGGGGGATCAGCCCCAGCATTTT
NA,NA,TRBJ2-1,TRBV28,CASRTAIGEQFF,TGTGCCAGCAGGACAGCGATCGGTGAGCAGTTCTTC
TRBD2,NA,TRBJ2-3,TRBV5-4,CASSSGTSGTTDTQYF,TGTGCCAGCAGCTCCGGGACTAGCGGGACCACAGATACGCAGTATTTT
TRBD2,once,TRBJ2-2,TRBV9,CASSETQTSGRGITGELFF,TGTGCCAGCAGCGAGACCCAGACTAGCGGGAGAGGGATCACCGGGGAGCTGTTTTTT
NA,NA,TRBJ1-5,TRBV28,CASSLPRGQPQHF,TGTGCCAGCAGTCTGCCCCGAGGGCAGCCCCAGCATTTT
NA,once,TRBJ1-2,TRBV7-9,CASSSSWGDGYTF,TGTGCCAGCAGCTCTTCTTGGGGGGATGGCTACACCTTC
TRBD1,NA,TRBJ2-7,TRBV19,CASSISGTAGLADYERYF,TGTGCCAGTAGTATATCCGGGACAGCCGGGCTCGCTGACTACGAGCGGTACTTC
NA,NA,TRBJ2-5,TRBV27,CASSLYGTQVLGYQETQYF,TGTGCCAGCAGTTTATATGGGACACAGGTTCTGGGGTACCAAGAGACCCAGTACTTC
NA,NA,TRBJ2-1,TRBV18,CASSPLNEQFF,TGTGCCAGCTCACCATTGAATGAGCAGTTCTTC
NA,NA,TRBJ1-4,TRBV7-8,CASSVGGVKLFF,TGTGCCAGCAGCGTTGGCGGGGTAAAACTGTTTTTT
TRBD1,NA,TRBJ2-2,TRBV19,CASSPTGFLDTGELFF,TGTGCCAGTAGTCCGACAGGGTTTTTGGACACCGGGGAGCTGTTTTTT
TRBD1,NA,TRBJ2-7,TRBV19,CASSLDREPTKKQYF,TGTGCCAGTAGCTTGGACAGGGAACCTACGAAGAAGCAGTACTTC
TRBD2,NA,TRBJ2-7,TRBV19,CASSMGLAGGSEQYF,TGTGCCAGTAGTATGGGACTAGCGGGAGGATCCGAGCAGTACTTC
NA,NA,TRBJ1-1,TRBV2,CASSDRVTEAFF,TGTGCCAGCAGTGACAGGGTCACTGAAGCTTTCTTT
NA,NA,TRBJ2-6,TRBV7-9,CASSLAASSGANVLTF,TGTGCCAGCAGCTTAGCTGCCTCCTCTGGGGCCAACGTCCTGACTTTC
TRBD2,NA,TRBJ2-3,TRBV6-5,CASSYSRAGGTDTQYF,TGTGCCAGCAGTTACTCCCGTGCGGGGGGCACAGATACGCAGTATTTT